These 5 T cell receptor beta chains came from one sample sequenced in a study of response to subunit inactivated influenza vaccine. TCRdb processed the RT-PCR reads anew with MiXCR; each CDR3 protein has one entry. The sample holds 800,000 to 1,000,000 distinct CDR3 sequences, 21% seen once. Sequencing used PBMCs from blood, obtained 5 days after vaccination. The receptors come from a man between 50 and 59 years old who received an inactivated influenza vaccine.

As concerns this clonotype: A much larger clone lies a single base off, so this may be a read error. The CDR3 loop reads CASSIRDSSYEQYF. As DNA, the CDR3 is TGTGCCAGCAGCATCCGGGACAGCTCCTACGAGCAGTACTTC. V gene TRBV12-3 or TRBV12-4 combines with J gene TRBJ2-7; 7 bases agree with TRBD1. CDR3 size: 14 residues. Losses at the gene ends were 6 bases for V and 0 bases for J; bases not matched to a gene: 5.

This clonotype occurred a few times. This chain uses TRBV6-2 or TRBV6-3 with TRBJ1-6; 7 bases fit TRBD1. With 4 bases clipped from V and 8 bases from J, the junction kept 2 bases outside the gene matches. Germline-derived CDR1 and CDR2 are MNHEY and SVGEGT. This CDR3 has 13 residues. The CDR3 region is CASSWTGDSPLHF. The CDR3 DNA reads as TGTGCCAGCAGTTGGACAGGAGATTCACCCCTCCACTTT.

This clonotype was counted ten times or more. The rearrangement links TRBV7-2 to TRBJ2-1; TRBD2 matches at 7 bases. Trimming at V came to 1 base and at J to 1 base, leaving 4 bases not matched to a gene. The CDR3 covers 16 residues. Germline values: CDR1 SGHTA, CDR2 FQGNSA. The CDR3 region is CASSLGWGGSYNEQFF. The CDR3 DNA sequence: TGTGCCAGCAGCTTAGGGTGGGGGGGGTCCTACAATGAGCAGTTCTTC.

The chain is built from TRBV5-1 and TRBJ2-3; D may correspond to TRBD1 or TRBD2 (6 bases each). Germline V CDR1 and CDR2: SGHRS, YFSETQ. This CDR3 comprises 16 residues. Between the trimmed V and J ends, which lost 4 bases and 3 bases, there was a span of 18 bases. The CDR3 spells CASSLAGGAETDTQYF. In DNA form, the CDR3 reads TGCGCCAGCAGCCTCGCCGGGGGCGCAGAAACAGATACGCAGTATTTT.

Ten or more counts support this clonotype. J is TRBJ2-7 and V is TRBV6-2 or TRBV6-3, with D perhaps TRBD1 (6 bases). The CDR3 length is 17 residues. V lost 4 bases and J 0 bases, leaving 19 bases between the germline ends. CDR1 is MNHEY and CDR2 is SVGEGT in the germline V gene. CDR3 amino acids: CASSSGPGQTISYEQYF. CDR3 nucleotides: TGTGCCAGCAGTTCCGGACCGGGACAAACTATCTCCTACGAGCAGTACTTC.